The 19 T cell receptor beta chains below come from one sample, sequenced in a study of shared clonotypes between healthy human individuals. Only in-frame clones appear in the TCRdb table, and some are missing; sequencing was by immunoSEQ multiplex PCR. The sample lists more than 1.2 million clones, approximately 98.5% occurring once. The sequencing sample was made of naive CD4+ T cells sorted from blood. Noted subset: CD45RA+ positively selected. These TCRs come from a man younger than 45 in good health.

The J gene is TRBJ2-3, the V gene TRBV4-1; 9 nucleotides align to TRBD2. J gave up 2 bases and V 4 bases, and 4 bases lay outside the gene matches. The germline CDR1 and CDR2 sequences are MGHRA and YSYEKL. The CDR3 is 15 amino acids. The CDR3 region is CASSLTSGDTDTQYF. CDR3 sequence (DNA): TGCGCCAGCAGCCTGACTAGCGGAGACACAGATACGCAGTATTTT.

This clone came up once. V and J are TRBV13 and TRBJ2-2; unclear D gene. The CDR3 contains 15 residues. Germline V gives CDR1 PRHDT, CDR2 FYEKMQ (reference sequence). Trimming took off 1 base at V and 1 base at J, with 7 bases between the two ends. The CDR3 DNA sequence: TGTGCCAGCAGCTTAGCTATAGGGAACACCGGGGAGCTGTTTTTT. Amino acid sequence: CASSLAIGNTGELFF.

The J gene is TRBJ2-3, the V gene TRBV19; 7 nucleotides align to TRBD1. With 3 bases clipped from V and 2 bases from J, the junction kept 2 bases outside the gene matches. The CDR3 is 14 amino acids. Germline loops: CDR1 LNHDA, CDR2 SQIVND (reference sequence). CDR3 bases: TGTGCCAGTAGTATTACAGGGGCCACAGATACGCAGTATTTT. Its translation: CASSITGATDTQYF.

The V gene is TRBV10-3, the J gene TRBJ2-6; D unclear. This CDR3 contains 19 residues. V gave up 6 bases and J gave up 0 bases, with 21 bases separating them. The V gene's germline CDR1 is ENHRY and CDR2 SYGVKD. The CDR3, as DNA: TGTGCCATCAGCGGGCCCGGTAGTGGGATTAACTCTGGGGCCAACGTCCTGACTTTC. It is translated as CAISGPGSGINSGANVLTF.

J is TRBJ1-3 and V is TRBV6-1, with D possibly matching TRBD1 (5 bases). Germline lookup yields CDR1 MNHNS and CDR2 SASEGT. Trimming took 3 bases from V and 7 from J, leaving 13 bases between them. CDR3 size: 14 residues. The CDR3 loop reads CASSDGGIGNTIYF. For the CDR3, the DNA is TGTGCCAGCAGTGACGGGGGTATCGGTAACACCATATATTTT.

This rearrangement joins TRBV13 to TRBJ2-3, with TRBD2 identical over 10 bases. Germline CDR1 reads PRHDT; CDR2 reads FYEKMQ (reference sequence). The CDR3 is made up of 21 amino acids. With 3 bases clipped from V and 1 base from J, the junction kept 19 bases outside the gene matches. The CDR3 loop reads CASSLIGWGLATTSGTDTQYF. The CDR3, as DNA: TGTGCCAGCAGCTTGATTGGTTGGGGACTAGCGACAACTTCGGGCACAGATACGCAGTATTTT.

This clone appeared once. This chain joins TRBV5-1 and TRBJ2-3, with 8 bases lining up with TRBD2. Per the germline V gene, CDR1 is SGHRS and CDR2 is YFSETQ. J gave up 1 base and V 0 bases, and 4 bases lay outside the gene matches. This CDR3 is 16 amino acids long. CDR3 in amino acids: CASSLAPGLGTDTQYF. The CDR3 DNA reads TGCGCCAGCAGCTTGGCCCCGGGACTAGGCACAGATACGCAGTATTTT.

The chain combines TRBV29-1 with TRBJ1-1; a weak D match, TRBD1 (5 bases). Per the germline V gene, CDR1 is SQVTM and CDR2 is ANQGSEA. There are 14 residues in the CDR3. The germline V and J ends were trimmed by 3 bases and 0 bases, with 11 bases remaining between them. CDR3 DNA sequence: TGCAGCGTTGAGACCTGGGGGGTGAACACTGAAGCTTTCTTT. Protein sequence: CSVETWGVNTEAFF.

As to this clone: Other DNA sequences in this sample translate to the same CDR3. V is TRBV28 and J is TRBJ1-2, with D maybe TRBD1 (6 bases). This CDR3 has 13 amino acids. Trimming took 6 bases from V and 2 from J, leaving 10 bases between them. From germline, CDR1 is MDHEN and CDR2 SYDVKM. The CDR3 DNA follows: TGTGCCAGCAGCTACAGGGCGAACTATGGCTACACCTTC. Translation gives CASSYRANYGYTF.

The CDR3 protein is CASSVTGFGAGNTIYF. In nucleotides, the CDR3 is TGTGCCAGCAGCGTGACAGGGTTTGGGGCTGGAAACACCATATATTTT. The chain links TRBV9 to TRBJ1-3; 7 bases line up with TRBD1. Per germline, CDR1 SGDLS and CDR2 YYNGEE. V trimming: 2 bases; J trimming: 2 bases; junction bases outside the gene matches: 7. This CDR3 region has 16 residues.

The chain combines TRBV7-2 with TRBJ2-3; D gene ambiguous. The CDR3 sequence is 13 residues long. The germline V and J ends were trimmed by 3 bases and 6 bases, with 10 bases remaining between them. Germline assignment: CDR1 SGHTA and CDR2 FQGNSA. CDR3 sequence (DNA): TGTGCCAGCAGCTTTCGGCAGCCGGATACGCAGTATTTT. It codes for CASSFRQPDTQYF.

The CDR3 coding sequence is TGCGCCAGCAGCTTGGACCCGGCCAACACCTACGAGCAGTACTTC. This codes for CASSLDPANTYEQYF. The chain couples TRBV5-1 to TRBJ2-7; D remains unclear. V was clipped by 0 bases and J by 2 bases, with 12 bases between them. Germline CDR1 and CDR2: SGHRS and YFSETQ. This CDR3 comprises 15 residues.

This chain uses TRBV28 with TRBJ1-1; no clear D. Per germline, CDR1 MDHEN and CDR2 SYDVKM. V was clipped by 2 bases and J by 8 bases, with 9 bases between them. This CDR3 comprises 12 residues. The CDR3 is CASSLGPREAFF. The CDR3 bases are TGTGCCAGCAGTTTAGGCCCGAGAGAAGCTTTCTTT. The full variable domain, in which reference TRBV28 and TRBJ1-1 provide the parts outside the CDR3, is DVKVTQSSRYLVKRTGEKVFLECVQDMDHENMFWYRQDPGLGLRLIYFSYDVKMKEKGDIPEGYSVSREKKERFSLILESASTNQTSMYLCASSLGPREAFFGQGTRLTVV.

This chain uses TRBV7-6 with TRBJ2-3; TRBD1 agrees at 7 bases. The germline V gene has CDR1 SGHVS and CDR2 FNYEAQ. The junction had 5 bases not matched to a gene; V was cut back by 3 bases and J by 5 bases. This CDR3 contains 14 residues. The CDR3 bases are TGTGCCAGCAGCTTGGACAGGTCTCGAGATACGCAGTATTTT. Amino acid sequence: CASSLDRSRDTQYF.

The chain joins TRBV2 to TRBJ2-1; D possibly corresponds to TRBD2 (5 bases). The CDR3 sequence is 14 residues long. Germline values: CDR1 SNHLY, CDR2 FYNNEI. Trimming cost V 1 base and J 12 bases, with 16 bases left between them. The CDR3 DNA reads TGTGCCAGCAGTGAAGAGTTTTCGGGGTACGGGCAGTTCTTC. Its protein product is CASSEEFSGYGQFF.

Points on this clone: Other DNA sequences in the sample encode the same CDR3. The rearrangement uses TRBV19 and TRBJ1-5; maybe TRBD1 (6 bases). This CDR3 is 14 amino acids long. Trimming took off 5 bases at V and 3 bases at J, with 11 bases between the two ends. CDR1 and CDR2 (germline): LNHDA, SQIVND (reference sequence). The CDR3 coding sequence is TGTGCCAGTAGTTTCAGGGGACCCAATCAGCCCCAGCATTTT. Translating it yields CASSFRGPNQPQHF.

The chain uses TRBV29-1 and TRBJ2-1; a possible D gene is TRBD2 (5 bases). V gave up 3 bases and J gave up 1 base, with 22 bases separating them. Germline lookup yields CDR1 SQVTM and CDR2 ANQGSEA. The CDR3 length is 18 residues. The CDR3, as DNA: TGCAGCGTTGAGGGCCAACTAGATTGGACGGCTTCCTACAATGAGCAGTTCTTC. It translates to CSVEGQLDWTASYNEQFF.

The genes are TRBV2 and TRBJ2-5; D unclear. Trimming took off 2 bases at V and 1 base at J, with 2 bases between the two ends. Germline V gene lookup returns CDR1 SNHLY and CDR2 FYNNEI. There are 12 residues in the CDR3. CDR3 in DNA: TGTGCCAGCAGTGAAACCCAAGAGACCCAGTACTTC. Residues: CASSETQETQYF.

The CDR3 region has the DNA TGTGCCAGTAGTAATCAGGGGGGTTTTGGCAAAAACATTCAGTACTTC. Amino acid sequence: CASSNQGGFGKNIQYF. The chain recombines TRBV19 with TRBJ2-4; D is possibly TRBD1 (7 bases). Germline V gene lookup returns CDR1 LNHDA and CDR2 SQIVND (reference sequence). This CDR3 contains 16 residues. V lost 4 bases and J lost 3, with 16 bases in between.